The text below deals with one TCR beta chain. This sample stems from a study of blood T cell repertoires in COVID-19. Sequencing used immunoSEQ multiplex PCR; TCRdb keeps in-frame clones, though not all of them. The data show roughly 290,000 clones, approximately 85% seen once. Trimming cost V 2 bases and J 7 bases, with 20 bases left between them. The CDR3 runs 17 residues. Germline assignment: CDR1 SGHVS and CDR2 FQNEAQ. Input material: PBMCs or T cells enriched from blood (not recorded which). This chain joins TRBV7-8 and TRBJ2-2, with D tentatively TRBD2 (6 bases). This receptor was taken from a man aged 30 to 39 who had recovered from COVID-19. In DNA, the CDR3 is TGTGCCAGCAGCTTAAGCGGTGGGCGGGGCCCTGACGGGGAGCTGTTTTTT. Amino acids: CASSLSGGRGPDGELFF.